Below, 25 T cell receptor beta chains from the same sample are listed, as sequenced in a study of blood T cells in healthy people across ages. PCR was performed a second time for about 7 to 11 cycles using a sample-barcoded 5' primer and a J-beta primer mix. From the 5' RACE reads, TCRdb called clonotypes with MiXCR, one entry per CDR3 protein. The table includes approximately 700,000 distinct CDR3 sequences, about 34% detected once. Sequencing input: blood. Receptors originate from an elderly woman in good health.

The chain uses TRBV11-2 and TRBJ1-2; 8 bases map to TRBD1. The V gene's germline CDR1 is SGHAT and CDR2 FQNNGV. This CDR3 has 15 residues. J gave up 5 bases and V 3 bases, and 8 bases lay outside the gene matches. The CDR3 sequence is CASSFPDREGYGYTF. Written as DNA, the CDR3 is TGTGCCAGCAGCTTCCCGGACAGGGAGGGATATGGCTACACCTTC.

This clonotype was detected ten times or more. This sequence joins TRBV20-1 and TRBJ2-7; D uncertain. Germline lookup yields CDR1 DFQATT and CDR2 SNEGSKA (reference sequence). Trimming took 1 base from V and 3 from J, leaving 10 bases between them. The CDR3 loop spans 13 amino acids. CDR3: CSARARIGYEQYF. CDR3 DNA: TGCAGTGCTAGAGCTAGGATCGGCTACGAGCAGTACTTC.

This clonotype has at least ten counts. The chain uses TRBV14 and TRBJ2-1, with 9 bases aligning to TRBD1. This CDR3 has 15 amino acids. Germline assignment: CDR1 SGHDN and CDR2 FVKESK. With V trimmed by 4 bases and J by 6 bases, 7 bases remained unmatched. This CDR3 is CASSRPGQGFNEQFF. The CDR3 DNA sequence: TGTGCCAGCAGCCGCCCGGGACAGGGTTTCAATGAGCAGTTCTTC.

A note on this clonotype: Its ends do not fully match the called genes, so a read error is possible. The chain employs TRBV12-3 or TRBV12-4 and TRBJ2-2, with D perhaps assigned TRBD1 or TRBD2 (6 bases each). The length of the CDR3 is 14 residues. CDR3 sequence reads: CASSFRRGTGEPFF. The CDR3 nucleotides are TGTGCCAGCAGTTTCAGGAGGGGGACCGGGGAGCCGTTTTTT.

The chain recombines TRBV5-4 with TRBJ2-5, with TRBD2 as a possible D gene (6 bases). The last part of the DNA fits TRBJ2-7 better; the J call may be wrong. CDR1 is SGHNT and CDR2 is YYREEE in the germline V gene (reference sequence). The CDR3 sequence is 15 residues long. DNA of the CDR3: TGTGCCAGCAGCCACACCGGGACTCTTTCCTACGAGCAGTACTTC. It yields the protein CASSHTGTLSYEQYF.

Concerning this clonotype: Germline is not matched at one junction end, which may reflect a read error. The DNA of the CDR3 is TGTGCCGGCAGCTTAACCTGGGCGGTTGGCTCCTACAATGAGCAGTTCTTC. Translated: CAGSLTWAVGSYNEQFF. The V call is TRBV7-3, the J call TRBJ2-1, with D unresolved. This CDR3 contains 17 residues. Germline V gene sequence: CDR1 SGHTA, CDR2 FQGTGA.

About this clonotype: A clone one base away is much larger, so this may be a read error. The V and J genes are TRBV6-5 and TRBJ2-3, with 10 nucleotides matching TRBD2. The CDR3 has 15 amino acids. V dropped 1 base and J dropped 4; count of bases not matched to a gene: 2. The V gene's germline CDR1 is MNHEY and CDR2 SVGAGI. The CDR3 DNA reads TGTGCCAGCAGTTACTGGAGCGGGGGGGCAGATACGCAGTATTTT. It is translated as CASSYWSGGADTQYF.

V and J are TRBV20-1 and TRBJ2-4; D call uncertain. Trimming removed 5 bases at V and 1 base at J, with 15 bases between. The CDR3 spans 15 residues. Germline V gene data show CDR1 as DFQATT and CDR2 as SNEGSKA (reference sequence). The DNA of the CDR3 is TGCAGTGCTCCTGATTCCGGTGTTGCCAAAAACATTCAGTACTTC. As protein: CSAPDSGVAKNIQYF.

The J gene is TRBJ2-7, the V gene TRBV12-3 or TRBV12-4; 7 positions match TRBD1. The V segment lost 5 bases and the J segment 6 bases; nucleotides outside the gene matches: 7. CDR3 length equals 13 residues. In DNA form, the CDR3 reads TGTGCCAGCAGTCCCTGGACAGGCGCCGAGCAGTACTTC. This translates into CASSPWTGAEQYF.

On this clonotype itself: The junction does not match germline at one end; this may be a read error. The rearrangement links TRBV7-8 to TRBJ2-6, with 7 bases fitting TRBD1. The CDR3 has 18 amino acids. CDR1 is SGHVS and CDR2 is FQNEAQ in the germline V gene. In nucleotides, the CDR3 is TGTGCCAGCAGCAGCGACCGACAGGGCCTCTCTGGGGCCAACGTCCGGACTTTC. Its translation: CASSSDRQGLSGANVRTF.

J is TRBJ2-4 and V is TRBV27; 7 nucleotides line up with TRBD2. Germline CDR1 reads MNHEY; CDR2 reads SMNVEV (reference sequence). The CDR3 sequence is 13 residues long. V lost 2 bases, J lost 13 bases, and 8 bases stayed unmatched. CDR3 bases: TGTGCCAGCAGTTTAGCGGGAGTCGAGGCCCAGTACTTC. It translates to CASSLAGVEAQYF.

This clonotype was seen at least ten times. The chain carries TRBV6-6 and TRBJ2-1; 8 nucleotides match TRBD2. Trimming cost V 0 bases and J 7 bases; bases outside gene matches: 8. This CDR3 has 16 residues. Germline V gene sequence: CDR1 MNHNY, CDR2 SVGAGI (reference sequence). CDR3 in DNA: TGTGCCAGCAGTTACTCGACGGGGGGGCGCGTGAATGAGCAGTTCTTC. It codes for CASSYSTGGRVNEQFF.

With regard to this clonotype: One end of the junction does not line up with germline, which may come from a read error. The chain uses TRBV7-8 and TRBJ2-3; D perhaps matches TRBD2 (6 bases). CDR3 length equals 15 residues. Germline CDR1 is SGHVS and CDR2 is FQNEAQ. CDR3 sequence: CAGSTLAGSTDTQYF. The CDR3 DNA reads TGTGCCGGCAGCACGCTTGCGGGGAGCACAGATACGCAGTATTTT.

This clonotype was counted only a few times. CDR3 DNA sequence: TGTGCCAGCAGCTTACCCGGTACAGCCTGGTACTTC. This gives the protein CASSLPGTAWYF. J is TRBJ2-4 and V is TRBV7-2; D is unclear. Looked up from germline, CDR1 is SGHTA and CDR2 is FQGNSA. The CDR3 contains 12 residues. Trimming cost V 2 bases and J 15 bases, with 14 bases left between them.

This clonotype was counted only a few times. This chain connects TRBV30 to TRBJ1-4, with unresolved D. The CDR3 loop spans 13 amino acids. The V gene lost 5 bases and the J gene lost 4 bases, with 11 bases spanning the gap. Looked up from germline, CDR1 is GTSNPN and CDR2 is SVGIG (reference sequence). CDR3 coding DNA: TGTGCCTGGGCGGAGTTGGGTAATGAAAAACTGTTTTTT. It yields the protein CAWAELGNEKLFF. The whole variable domain, remainder taken from reference TRBV30 and TRBJ1-4, is SQTIHQWPATLVQPVGSPLSLECTVEGTSNPNLYWYRQAAGRGLQLLFYSVGIGQISSEVPQNLSASRPQDRQFILSSKKLLLSDSGFYLCAWAELGNEKLFFGSGTQLSVL.

This clonotype has at least ten counts. The chain couples TRBV5-6 to TRBJ2-5; D gene ambiguous. This CDR3 has 14 residues. V lost 1 base to trimming and J lost 0 bases, with 7 bases between them. Germline assignment: CDR1 SGHDT and CDR2 YYEEEE. The CDR3 DNA reads TGTGCCAGCAGCTTGCCGGCGTACCAAGAGACCCAGTACTTC. Translating gives CASSLPAYQETQYF.

This clonotype was seen a handful of times. This rearrangement joins TRBV7-9 to TRBJ1-6, with TRBD1 as a possible D gene (6 bases). Germline loops: CDR1 SEHNR, CDR2 FQNEAQ (reference sequence). The V end lost 3 bases, the J end lost 12 bases, and 15 bases lay between the germline ends. The CDR3 consists of 14 residues. CDR3 residues: CASSFTDSLRPLHF. DNA for the CDR3: TGTGCCAGCAGCTTTACGGACAGTTTAAGACCCCTCCACTTT.

Worth noting for this clonotype: One base away lies a much larger clone, so this may be a sequencing read error. The J gene is TRBJ1-5, the V gene TRBV7-8; maybe TRBD1 (5 bases). CDR3 length: 13 amino acids. From germline, CDR1 is SGHVS and CDR2 FQNEAQ. The CDR3 nucleotides are TGTGCCAGCAGCTCGGACATCGATCACCCCCAGCATTTT. Protein product: CASSSDIDHPQHF. The entire variable domain, with the rest obtained from reference TRBV7-8 and TRBJ1-5, is as follows: GAGVSQSPRYKVAKRGQDVALRCDPISGHVSLFWYQQALGQGPEFLTYFQNEAQLDKSGLPSDRFFAERPEGSVSTLKIQRTQQEDSAVYLCASSSDIDHPQHFGDGTRLSIL.

Ten or more counts support this clonotype. The V call is TRBV15, the J call TRBJ2-3; a weak D match, TRBD2 (5 bases). V lost 0 bases and J 4 bases, leaving 14 bases between the germline ends. The CDR3 covers 16 residues. Germline lookup yields CDR1 LNHNV and CDR2 YYDKDF (reference sequence). For the CDR3, the DNA is TGTGCCACCAGCAGAGATTCCGGTGGGAGCGCAGATACGCAGTATTTT. It yields the protein CATSRDSGGSADTQYF.

The sample holds many counts of this clonotype. The rearrangement uses TRBV10-3 and TRBJ1-1, with 7 nucleotides matching TRBD1. The V segment lost 4 bases and the J segment 7 bases; nucleotides outside the gene matches: 12. From germline, CDR1 is ENHRY and CDR2 SYGVKD. CDR3 length: 15 amino acids. DNA for the CDR3: TGTGCCATCAGTGGGTATGACAGGGACAAAGGTGAAGCTTTCTTT. Translation gives CAISGYDRDKGEAFF.

V is TRBV12-3 or TRBV12-4 and J is TRBJ2-4; maybe TRBD2 (6 bases). The end of the DNA is better explained by TRBJ2-5, so the J call may be wrong. The CDR3 runs 12 residues. The CDR3 reads CAVGGVGETQYF. Written as DNA, the CDR3 is TGTGCCGTGGGGGGAGTCGGAGAGACCCAGTACTTC.

This clonotype was counted many times. This chain uses TRBV10-3 with TRBJ2-7; D is perhaps TRBD1 (5 bases). Per germline, CDR1 ENHRY and CDR2 SYGVKD. The CDR3 is 13 residues long. The ends were cut back, 6 bases at V and 5 bases at J, with 14 bases in the middle. The CDR3 sequence: CAIRVDRADEQYF. The CDR3 DNA follows: TGTGCCATCAGAGTCGACAGAGCTGACGAGCAGTACTTC.

In this sample, this clonotype turned up a few times. The rearrangement links TRBV28 to TRBJ2-2, with 8 bases matching TRBD1. CDR3 length equals 14 residues. V shed 8 bases, J shed 5 bases, and the junction held 7 bases outside the gene matches. The germline V gene encodes CDR1 MDHEN and CDR2 SYDVKM. CDR3 DNA: TGTGCCAGCTTGCGGACAGGGAGGACCGGGGAGCTGTTTTTT. This translates into CASLRTGRTGELFF.

In regard to this clonotype: This may be a read error, as it is one base from a much larger clone. The V call is TRBV19, the J call TRBJ2-1, with TRBD2 as a possible D gene (5 bases). The V gene's germline CDR1 is LNHDA and CDR2 SQIVND (reference sequence). The CDR3 is 13 residues long. CDR3 in amino acids: CASRIDEGSEQFF. For the CDR3, the DNA is TGTGCCAGTAGGATAGATGAGGGTAGTGAGCAGTTCTTC.

This rearrangement joins TRBV30 to TRBJ1-5; D call uncertain. The CDR3 runs 14 residues. The ends were cut back, 0 bases at V and 3 bases at J, with 9 bases in the middle. The V gene's germline CDR1 is GTSNPN and CDR2 SVGIG (reference sequence). CDR3 DNA sequence: TGTGCCTGGAGTGTAGTGGCGGACAATCAGCCCCAGCATTTT. Residues: CAWSVVADNQPQHF.